These 17 T cell receptor beta chains came from one sample sequenced in a study of naive and memory T cell subsets. An equimolar mix of two oligonucleotides served as the beta constant-region primer for TRBC1 and TRBC2. The ligated cDNA underwent four PCR rounds using SP2 and nested alpha and beta constant-region primers. TCRdb independently ran MiXCR on the UMI-ligation and nested PCR reads; one entry per CDR3 protein. This sample has some 83,000 distinct CDR3 sequences, with over 8.5% found just once. The material sequenced was naive CD8+ T cells from blood. These receptors originate from a human donor in good health.

The chain joins TRBV7-9 to TRBJ2-7; the D is unclear. The CDR3 has 14 amino acids. With 1 base removed from V and 3 bases from J, the gap between germline ends came to 10 bases. The germline V gene encodes CDR1 SEHNR and CDR2 FQNEAQ (reference sequence). The CDR3 bases are TGTGCCAGCAGCTTAGAACCCACTGACTACGAGCAGTACTTC. It codes for CASSLEPTDYEQYF.

In its sample, this clonotype was seen many times. The J gene is TRBJ1-2, the V gene TRBV27; D uncertain. The germline gives CDR1 MNHEY, CDR2 SMNVEV (reference sequence). V dropped 0 bases and J dropped 2 bases, with 10 bases sitting between them. This CDR3 has 15 amino acids. The CDR3 region is CASSLSAGGNYGYTF. The CDR3 DNA sequence: TGTGCCAGCAGTTTATCGGCAGGAGGCAACTATGGCTACACCTTC.

In this sample, this clonotype turned up many times. The rearrangement uses TRBV20-1 and TRBJ2-5; 13 nucleotides align to TRBD2. Trimming took 3 bases from V and 2 from J; bases not matched to a gene: 3. The CDR3 runs to 15 residues. In germline, CDR1 is DFQATT, CDR2 SNEGSKA (reference sequence). The CDR3 region has the DNA TGCAGTGCTAGTGTGGGACTAGCGGGACAAGAGACCCAGTACTTC. This translates into CSASVGLAGQETQYF.

This clonotype was recorded at least ten times. The chain employs TRBV20-1 and TRBJ2-1; the D gene is possibly TRBD2 (9 bases). The germline CDR1 and CDR2 sequences are DFQATT and SNEGSKA (reference sequence). This CDR3 is built from 18 residues. V shed 0 bases and J shed 0 bases, with 18 bases lying between them. The CDR3 nucleotides are TGCAGTGCTAGAGATCAGGGGGCGGGAGGGCACTCCTACAATGAGCAGTTCTTC. This encodes CSARDQGAGGHSYNEQFF.

The genes are TRBV14 and TRBJ2-5, with D unclear. Germline CDR1 is SGHDN and CDR2 is FVKESK. V was trimmed by 1 base and J by 3 bases, leaving 3 bases between them. The CDR3 has 12 amino acids. The CDR3 nucleotides are TGTGCCAGCAGCCAAGGTGAAGAGACCCAGTACTTC. Amino acid sequence: CASSQGEETQYF. Full variable domain (remainder filled in from reference TRBV14 and TRBJ2-5): EAGVTQFPSHSVIEKGQTVTLRCDPISGHDNLYWYRRVMGKEIKFLLHFVKESKQDESGMPNNRFLAERTGGTYSTLKVQPAELEDSGVYFCASSQGEETQYFGPGTRLLVL.

The chain couples TRBV5-4 to TRBJ2-3; D is perhaps TRBD1 or TRBD2 (5 bases each). The CDR3 is 17 amino acids. V was pared by 0 bases and J by 6 bases, with 20 bases between. Germline V gene sequence: CDR1 SGHNT, CDR2 YYREEE (reference sequence). CDR3 region: CASSLEGGQGVKDTQYF. The DNA for the CDR3 is TGTGCCAGCAGCTTGGAGGGCGGGCAGGGAGTGAAGGATACGCAGTATTTT.

V usage is TRBV27 and J usage is TRBJ2-7; D possibly corresponds to TRBD2 (7 bases). CDR1 is MNHEY and CDR2 is SMNVEV in the germline V gene (reference sequence). V was clipped by 6 bases and J by 2 bases, with 14 bases between them. The CDR3 has 14 residues. The CDR3 DNA sequence: TGTGCCAGCAGCGGACTAGGACAGACCTACGAGCAGTACTTC. This encodes CASSGLGQTYEQYF.

This clonotype was counted many times. V gene TRBV9 combines with J gene TRBJ2-5; D may be TRBD2 (6 bases). CDR3 length: 15 amino acids. Trimming cost V 0 bases and J 2 bases, with 11 bases left between them. Germline values: CDR1 SGDLS, CDR2 YYNGEE. This CDR3 reads CASSVGDSQQETQYF. CDR3 nucleotides: TGTGCCAGCAGCGTAGGGGACTCCCAGCAAGAGACCCAGTACTTC.

V usage is TRBV1 and J usage is TRBJ2-2; the DNA was not used to check the table's D call, TRBD2. TRBV1 is labeled a pseudogene. This CDR3 has 16 amino acids. The chain's CDR3 is CTSSQDQRESTGELFF. The CDR3 region has the DNA TGCACCAGCAGCCAAGATCAGCGGGAGTCCACCGGGGAGCTGTTTTTT.

This clonotype was counted only a few times. The V and J genes are TRBV4-1 and TRBJ1-2; D remains unclear. Germline loops: CDR1 MGHRA, CDR2 YSYEKL. Between the trimmed V and J ends, which lost 8 bases and 8 bases, there was a span of 15 bases. The CDR3 has 12 amino acids. For the CDR3, the DNA is TGCGCCAGCGGGCCGGAAGCCCGGGGCTACACCTTC. This codes for CASGPEARGYTF.

The CDR3, as DNA: TGTGCCAGCAGTTGGCAGAACTACGAGCAGTACTTC. It specifies CASSWQNYEQYF. The gene calls are TRBV12-3 or TRBV12-4 and TRBJ2-7; unclear D gene. CDR3 length: 12 residues. The ends were cut back, 4 bases at V and 3 bases at J, with 7 bases in the middle.

The gene calls are TRBV6-6 and TRBJ2-5; TRBD1 is a possible D gene (6 bases). Germline-derived CDR1 and CDR2 are MNHNY and SVGAGI (reference sequence). CDR3 length: 18 amino acids. Trimming removed 2 bases from V and 0 bases from J, with 19 bases in between. As DNA, the CDR3 is TGTGCCAGCAGTTACCCAGACAGGACACTAACCTACCAAGAGACCCAGTACTTC. It specifies CASSYPDRTLTYQETQYF.

The rearrangement uses TRBV4-1 and TRBJ2-5, with unresolved D. This CDR3 has 17 residues. Germline V gene sequence: CDR1 MGHRA, CDR2 YSYEKL. Trimming pared 1 base from V and 1 base from J, leaving 16 bases between. The CDR3 DNA reads as TGCGCCAGCAGCCAAGCGGTCCTAGAACCAGTCCAAGAGACCCAGTACTTC. Its translation: CASSQAVLEPVQETQYF.

The table lists this clonotype with many counts. The CDR3 is CATSSGLAGYEQYF. The CDR3 DNA reads TGTGCCACCAGCAGCGGACTAGCGGGGTACGAGCAGTACTTC. The rearrangement joins TRBV15 to TRBJ2-7, with 12 positions matching TRBD2. CDR3 length equals 14 residues. The germline V gene encodes CDR1 LNHNV and CDR2 YYDKDF (reference sequence). Germline trimming cut 3 bases from V and 4 bases from J; bases unmatched to any gene: 1.

This clonotype has ten or more counts. V and J are TRBV20-1 and TRBJ1-2, with 7 bases that match TRBD1. The V gene's germline CDR1 is DFQATT and CDR2 SNEGSKA (reference sequence). V lost 0 bases, J lost 6 bases, and 13 bases stayed unmatched. The CDR3 runs 16 residues. CDR3 bases: TGCAGTGCTAGAGATCTAGACAGGGCGGGGGAAGATGGCTACACCTTC. This sequence encodes CSARDLDRAGEDGYTF.

In this sample, this clonotype turned up many times. This chain uses TRBV3-1 with TRBJ2-7, with D perhaps TRBD1 (5 bases). Trimming took 0 bases from V and 3 from J, leaving 15 bases between them. CDR3 size: 16 residues. Germline V gene sequence: CDR1 LGHDT, CDR2 YNNKEL (reference sequence). CDR3 amino acids: CASSQDPFRQGYEQYF. For the CDR3, the DNA is TGTGCCAGCAGCCAAGATCCTTTCCGGCAGGGCTACGAGCAGTACTTC.

This clonotype appeared a few times. The chain uses TRBV10-3 and TRBJ1-2, with TRBD1 as a possible D gene (6 bases). The germline V and J ends were trimmed by 3 bases and 0 bases, with 11 bases remaining between them. Germline-derived CDR1 and CDR2 are ENHRY and SYGVKD. The CDR3 has 15 residues. The CDR3, as DNA: TGTGCCATCAGTGAACAGGGCCAGCCTAACTATGGCTACACCTTC. Protein sequence: CAISEQGQPNYGYTF.